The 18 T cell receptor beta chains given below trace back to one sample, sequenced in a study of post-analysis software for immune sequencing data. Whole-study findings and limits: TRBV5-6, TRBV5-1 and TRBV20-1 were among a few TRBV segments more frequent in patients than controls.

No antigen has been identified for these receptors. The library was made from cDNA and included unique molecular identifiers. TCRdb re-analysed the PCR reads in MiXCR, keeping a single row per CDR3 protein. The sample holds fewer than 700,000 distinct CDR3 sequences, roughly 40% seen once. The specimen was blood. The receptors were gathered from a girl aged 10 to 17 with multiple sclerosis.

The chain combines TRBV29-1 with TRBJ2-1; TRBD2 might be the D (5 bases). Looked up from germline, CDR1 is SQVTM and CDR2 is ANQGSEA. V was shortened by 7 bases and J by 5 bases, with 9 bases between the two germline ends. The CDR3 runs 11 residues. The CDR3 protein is CSAGNDNEQFF. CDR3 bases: TGCAGCGCCGGGAATGACAATGAGCAGTTCTTC.

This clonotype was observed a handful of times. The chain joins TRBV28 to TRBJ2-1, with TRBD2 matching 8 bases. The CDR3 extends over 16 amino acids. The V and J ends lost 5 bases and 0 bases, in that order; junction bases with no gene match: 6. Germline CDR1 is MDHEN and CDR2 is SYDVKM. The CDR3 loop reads CASSPTRGGSYNEQFF. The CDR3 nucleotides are TGTGCCAGCAGTCCGACCCGGGGGGGCTCCTACAATGAGCAGTTCTTC.

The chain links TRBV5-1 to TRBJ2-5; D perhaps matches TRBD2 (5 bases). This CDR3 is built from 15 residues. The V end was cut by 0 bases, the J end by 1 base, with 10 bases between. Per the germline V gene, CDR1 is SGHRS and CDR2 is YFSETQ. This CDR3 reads CASSLGGSLQETQYF. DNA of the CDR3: TGCGCCAGCAGCTTGGGAGGGTCCCTCCAAGAGACCCAGTACTTC.

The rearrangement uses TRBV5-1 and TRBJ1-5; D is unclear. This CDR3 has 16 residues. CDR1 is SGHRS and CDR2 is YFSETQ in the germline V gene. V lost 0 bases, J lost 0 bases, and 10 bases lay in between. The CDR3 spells CASSLGFADSNQPQHF. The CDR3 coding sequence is TGCGCCAGCAGCTTGGGGTTCGCGGATAGCAATCAGCCCCAGCATTTT.

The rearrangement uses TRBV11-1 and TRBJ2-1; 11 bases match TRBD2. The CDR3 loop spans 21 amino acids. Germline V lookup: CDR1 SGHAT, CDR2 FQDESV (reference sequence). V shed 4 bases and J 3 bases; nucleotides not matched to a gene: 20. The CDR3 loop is CASSSPYAQSGTSGDYNEQFF. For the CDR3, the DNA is TGTGCCAGCAGCTCTCCATACGCCCAATCCGGGACTAGCGGAGACTACAATGAGCAGTTCTTC.

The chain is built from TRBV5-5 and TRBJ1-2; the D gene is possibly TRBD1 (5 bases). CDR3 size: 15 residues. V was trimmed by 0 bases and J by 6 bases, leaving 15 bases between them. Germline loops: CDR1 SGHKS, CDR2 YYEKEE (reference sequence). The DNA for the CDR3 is TGTGCCAGCAGCTTGGGGGGCAGGGAAAGACATGGCTACACCTTC. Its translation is CASSLGGRERHGYTF.

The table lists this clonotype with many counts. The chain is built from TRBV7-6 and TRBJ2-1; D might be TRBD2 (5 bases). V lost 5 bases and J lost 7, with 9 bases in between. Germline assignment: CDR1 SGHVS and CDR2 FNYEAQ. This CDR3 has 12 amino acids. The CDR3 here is CASSRPGNEQFF. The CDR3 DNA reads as TGTGCCAGCAGCCGACCGGGGAATGAGCAGTTCTTC.

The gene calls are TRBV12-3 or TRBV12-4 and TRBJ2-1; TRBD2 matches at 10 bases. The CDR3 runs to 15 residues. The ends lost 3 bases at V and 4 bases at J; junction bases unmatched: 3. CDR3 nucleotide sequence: TGTGCCAGCAGTTTTCGAGCGGGAGGGTACAATGAGCAGTTCTTC. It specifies CASSFRAGGYNEQFF.

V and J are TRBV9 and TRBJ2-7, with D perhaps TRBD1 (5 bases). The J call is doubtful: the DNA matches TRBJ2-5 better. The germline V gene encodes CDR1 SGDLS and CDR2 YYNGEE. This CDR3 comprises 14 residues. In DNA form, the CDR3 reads TGTGCCAGCAGCGTAGGTGCAGGGCGGGAGACCCAGTACTTC. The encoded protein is CASSVGAGRETQYF.

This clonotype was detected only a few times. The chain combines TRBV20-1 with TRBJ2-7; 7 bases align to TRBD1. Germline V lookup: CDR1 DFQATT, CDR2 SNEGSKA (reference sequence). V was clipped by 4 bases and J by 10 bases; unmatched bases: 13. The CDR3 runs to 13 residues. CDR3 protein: CSATYRGRDTQYF. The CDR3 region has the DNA TGCAGTGCTACGTACAGGGGAAGAGACACCCAGTACTTC.

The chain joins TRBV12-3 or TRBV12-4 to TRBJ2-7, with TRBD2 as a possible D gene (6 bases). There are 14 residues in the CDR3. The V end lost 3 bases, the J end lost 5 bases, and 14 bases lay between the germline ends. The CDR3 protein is CASSLWRGIHEQYF. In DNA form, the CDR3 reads TGTGCCAGCAGTTTGTGGAGGGGCATCCACGAGCAGTACTTC.

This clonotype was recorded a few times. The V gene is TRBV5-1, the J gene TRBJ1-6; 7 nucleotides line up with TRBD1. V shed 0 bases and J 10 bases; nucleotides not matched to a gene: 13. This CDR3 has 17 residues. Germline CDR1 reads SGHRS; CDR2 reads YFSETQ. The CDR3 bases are TGCGCCAGCAGCTTGGGACGTGAAGGGGGCTGGGAATCACCCCTCCACTTT. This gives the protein CASSLGREGGWESPLHF.

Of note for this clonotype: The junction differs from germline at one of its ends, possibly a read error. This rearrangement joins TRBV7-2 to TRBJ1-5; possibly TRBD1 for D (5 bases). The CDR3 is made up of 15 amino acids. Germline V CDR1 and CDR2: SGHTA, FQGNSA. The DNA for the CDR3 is TGTGCCAGCCAGGGACCCGGGGGTAGCAATCAGCCTCAGCATTTT. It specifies CASQGPGGSNQPQHF.

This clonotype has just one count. CDR3 sequence reads: CASSQKALQGATEAFF. The CDR3, as DNA: TGCGCCAGCAGCCAAAAGGCCCTACAGGGGGCAACTGAAGCTTTCTTT. The chain employs TRBV4-1 and TRBJ1-1, with TRBD1 identical over 9 bases. This CDR3 contains 16 residues. V lost 2 bases to trimming and J lost 5 bases; unmatched junction nucleotides: 9. The V gene's germline CDR1 is MGHRA and CDR2 YSYEKL.

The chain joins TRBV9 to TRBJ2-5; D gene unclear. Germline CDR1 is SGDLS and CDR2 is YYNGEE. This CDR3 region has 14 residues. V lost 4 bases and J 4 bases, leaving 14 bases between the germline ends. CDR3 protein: CASSPGPSGETQYF. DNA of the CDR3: TGTGCCAGCAGCCCAGGCCCCTCGGGAGAGACCCAGTACTTC.

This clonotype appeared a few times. The CDR3 sequence is CASSSAGKEVYEQYF. The CDR3, as DNA: TGTGCCAGCAGTTCTGCGGGGAAGGAAGTCTACGAGCAGTACTTC. The chain carries TRBV12-3 or TRBV12-4 and TRBJ2-7, with D possibly being TRBD2 (6 bases). The CDR3 is 15 amino acids. Trimming took 4 bases from V and 3 from J, leaving 16 bases between them.

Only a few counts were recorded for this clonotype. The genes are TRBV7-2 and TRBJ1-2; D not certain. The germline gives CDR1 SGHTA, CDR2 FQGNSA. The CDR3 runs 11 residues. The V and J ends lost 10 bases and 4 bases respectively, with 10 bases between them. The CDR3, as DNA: TGTGCCACCCGCTTCGCCTATGGCTACACCTTC. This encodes CATRFAYGYTF.

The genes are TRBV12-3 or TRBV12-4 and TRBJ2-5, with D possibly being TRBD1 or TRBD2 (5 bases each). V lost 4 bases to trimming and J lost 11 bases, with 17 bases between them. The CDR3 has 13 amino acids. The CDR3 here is CASSSPLIGEQYF. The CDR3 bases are TGTGCCAGCAGTTCCCCCCTGATAGGGGAGCAGTACTTC.